The 28 T cell receptor beta chains presented below share a single source sample, sequenced in a study of blood T cell repertoires in COVID-19. Sequenced by immunoSEQ multiplex PCR; TCRdb stores in-frame clones only, minus some. The repertoire holds 35,000 to 45,000 clones, with roughly 90% as singletons. Sample: peripheral blood. These receptors were obtained from a human donor in a cohort sampled during active COVID-19.

The chain joins TRBV7-2 to TRBJ2-3; D possibly corresponds to TRBD2 (6 bases). Germline CDR1 is SGHTA and CDR2 is FQGNSA. The V gene lost 5 bases and the J gene lost 5 bases, with 14 bases spanning the gap. The CDR3 totals 14 residues. This chain's CDR3 is CASSPFGGVDTQYF. In DNA form, the CDR3 reads TGTGCCAGCAGCCCCTTCGGAGGGGTAGATACGCAGTATTTT.

The rearrangement uses TRBV19 and TRBJ2-5, with a tentative D call TRBD2 (5 bases). CDR1 is LNHDA and CDR2 is SQIVND in the germline V gene (reference sequence). This CDR3 region has 15 residues. V dropped 4 bases and J dropped 1 base, with 13 bases sitting between them. The CDR3 sequence is CASSTPFEGQETQYF. CDR3 coding DNA: TGTGCCAGTAGTACCCCCTTTGAGGGCCAAGAGACCCAGTACTTC.

This clone was observed a handful of times. The J gene is TRBJ2-6, the V gene TRBV7-8; TRBD2 is a possible D gene (5 bases). Between the trimmed V and J ends, which lost 8 bases and 3 bases, there was a span of 11 bases. Germline lookup yields CDR1 SGHVS and CDR2 FQNEAQ. The CDR3 is 14 amino acids. CDR3 amino acids: CASRVGVGANVLTF. As DNA, the CDR3 is TGTGCCAGCCGAGTCGGGGTTGGGGCCAACGTCCTGACTTTC.

The CDR3 DNA sequence: TGCGCCAGCAGTCCCCCCGGGACAGGGGACAATGAGCAGTTCTTC. It translates to CASSPPGTGDNEQFF. This chain links TRBV5-1 with TRBJ2-1; 10 nucleotides line up with TRBD1. The V segment lost 5 bases and the J segment 5 bases; nucleotides outside the gene matches: 7. The CDR3 covers 15 residues. Germline CDR1 SGHRS, CDR2 YFSETQ.

The gene calls are TRBV5-6 and TRBJ2-3; 11 bases align to TRBD2. CDR1 is SGHDT, CDR2 YYEEEE, per germline. This CDR3 has 16 amino acids. V shed 5 bases, J shed 6 bases, and the junction held 11 bases outside the gene matches. This chain's CDR3 is CASSSTSGAPRDTQYF. In DNA, the CDR3 is TGTGCCAGCAGTTCGACTAGCGGGGCCCCCAGGGATACGCAGTATTTT.

V and J are TRBV4-2 and TRBJ1-5; 9 nucleotides align to TRBD1. V was clipped by 0 bases and J by 2 bases; unmatched bases: 14. Looked up from germline, CDR1 is LGHNA and CDR2 is YNFKEQ. The CDR3 is 20 amino acids. The CDR3 reads CASSQDLGTGNPGGNQPQHF. The CDR3 bases are TGTGCCAGCAGCCAAGATCTAGGGACAGGGAATCCGGGTGGCAATCAGCCCCAGCATTTT.

The rearrangement joins TRBV13 to TRBJ1-3; the D gene is possibly TRBD1 (6 bases). Germline values: CDR1 PRHDT, CDR2 FYEKMQ (reference sequence). The ends were cut back, 3 bases at V and 5 bases at J, with 11 bases in the middle. This CDR3 region has 14 residues. CDR3 residues: CASSFRGGRNTIYF. Here the CDR3 DNA reads TGTGCCAGCAGCTTCCGCGGGGGCCGAAACACCATATATTTT.

This clone was observed once. J is TRBJ2-5 and V is TRBV5-1, with 13 nucleotides matching TRBD2. This CDR3 is built from 15 residues. Germline trimming cut 2 bases from V and 5 bases from J; bases unmatched to any gene: 3. Germline lookup yields CDR1 SGHRS and CDR2 YFSETQ. CDR3 nucleotide sequence: TGCGCCAGCAGCTTACTAGCGGGGGGGCTGGAGACCCAGTACTTC. Its protein is CASSLLAGGLETQYF.

This chain connects TRBV4-1 to TRBJ1-1, with TRBD1 as a possible D gene (5 bases). Trimming removed 0 bases at V and 2 bases at J, with 13 bases between. From germline, CDR1 is MGHRA and CDR2 YSYEKL. The CDR3 totals 16 residues. As DNA, the CDR3 is TGCGCCAGCAGCCAAGAAGGGGCAGGGTTAAACACTGAAGCTTTCTTT. Protein product: CASSQEGAGLNTEAFF.

This clone came up a few times. This chain joins TRBV18 and TRBJ2-1; 7 nucleotides agree with TRBD1. The CDR3 consists of 15 residues. Trimming at V came to 5 bases and at J to 7 bases, leaving 11 bases not matched to a gene. Germline V gives CDR1 KGHSH, CDR2 LQKENI. CDR3 protein: CASSVTGKELNEQFF. The DNA for the CDR3 is TGTGCCAGCTCAGTGACAGGGAAAGAGCTGAATGAGCAGTTCTTC.

This clone was seen a single time. V gene TRBV4-3 combines with J gene TRBJ1-2; unclear D gene. Per the germline V gene, CDR1 is LGHNA and CDR2 is YSLEER. V was shortened by 1 base and J by 2 bases, with 11 bases between the two germline ends. The CDR3 length is 15 residues. CDR3: CASSQVPVLNYGYTF. The CDR3 DNA reads TGCGCCAGCAGCCAAGTTCCGGTCCTGAACTATGGCTACACCTTC.

The V and J genes are TRBV19 and TRBJ2-6, with a possible D match to TRBD1 (5 bases). Trimming removed 4 bases at V and 0 bases at J, with 13 bases between. Germline V lookup: CDR1 LNHDA, CDR2 SQIVND (reference sequence). The length of the CDR3 is 17 residues. The chain's CDR3 is CASSRGRAPSGANVLTF. The CDR3 DNA reads as TGTGCCAGTAGTAGGGGCAGGGCCCCCTCTGGGGCCAACGTCCTGACTTTC. The full variable domain, rest sourced from reference TRBV19 and TRBJ2-6, is DGGITQSPKYLFRKEGQNVTLSCEQNLNHDAMYWYRQDPGQGLRLIYYSQIVNDFQKGDIAEGYSVSREKKESFPLTVTSAQKNPTAFYLCASSRGRAPSGANVLTFGAGSRLTVL.

The gene calls are TRBV19 and TRBJ2-3; D gene uncertain. The ends were cut back, 3 bases at V and 2 bases at J, with 9 bases in the middle. The CDR3 consists of 14 residues. Germline V gene data show CDR1 as LNHDA and CDR2 as SQIVND (reference sequence). The CDR3 bases are TGTGCCAGTAGTATTCCCTCTTACACAGATACGCAGTATTTT. It codes for CASSIPSYTDTQYF.

The chain combines TRBV19 with TRBJ1-1; D might be TRBD1 (6 bases). CDR1 and CDR2 from the germline V gene are LNHDA and SQIVND (reference sequence). The CDR3 runs to 15 residues. Deletions cut 8 bases from V and 5 bases from J, with 21 bases between. CDR3 DNA sequence: TGTGCCAGTCGTACGGGGGGCGCGGGAAAGACTGAAGCTTTCTTT. Protein sequence: CASRTGGAGKTEAFF.

The V gene is TRBV3-1 (or the pseudogene TRBV3-2), the J gene TRBJ1-1, with a tentative D call TRBD1 (5 bases). Trimming stripped 4 bases from V and 0 bases from J, with 9 bases between. Germline V gives CDR1 LGHDT, CDR2 YNNKEL (reference sequence). The CDR3 totals 14 residues. This chain's CDR3 is CASSRQGMNTEAFF. The CDR3, as DNA: TGTGCCAGCAGCCGTCAGGGAATGAACACTGAAGCTTTCTTT.

The chain uses TRBV5-1 and TRBJ2-7; TRBD1 matches 8 bases. V shed 3 bases and J 2 bases; nucleotides not matched to a gene: 1. Germline lookup yields CDR1 SGHRS and CDR2 YFSETQ. The CDR3 is made up of 13 amino acids. CDR3 nucleotides: TGCGCCAGCAGCTCGACAGGGGCCTACGAGCAGTACTTC. It specifies CASSSTGAYEQYF.

This chain connects TRBV24-1 to TRBJ2-1; no firm D call. CDR1 is KGHDR and CDR2 is SFDVKD in the germline V gene. Trimming left V 4 bases short and J 9 bases short, with 12 bases between. There are 13 residues in the CDR3. The CDR3 region is CATSDLGPIEQFF. The CDR3 nucleotides read TGTGCCACCAGTGACCTGGGCCCCATTGAGCAGTTCTTC.

The CDR3 region is CASSFLVDRGLSPLHF. The DNA for the CDR3 is TGTGCCAGCAGCTTTCTTGTGGACAGGGGTCTTTCACCCCTCCACTTT. The chain uses TRBV7-9 and TRBJ1-6; 9 bases align to TRBD1. The V and J ends lost 3 bases and 9 bases, in that order; junction bases with no gene match: 9. Germline CDR1 is SEHNR and CDR2 is FQNEAQ (reference sequence). The CDR3 runs 16 residues.

V usage is TRBV7-2 and J usage is TRBJ2-2, with a weak D call TRBD2 (5 bases). The CDR3 spans 15 residues. V lost 1 base and J lost 5, with 11 bases in between. Per the germline V gene, CDR1 is SGHTA and CDR2 is FQGNSA. The CDR3 loop is CASSLGEFSTGELFF. CDR3 nucleotides: TGTGCCAGCAGCTTAGGGGAGTTCAGTACCGGGGAGCTGTTTTTT.

This chain connects TRBV5-5 to TRBJ1-5, with 12 bases lining up with TRBD1. This CDR3 is 17 amino acids long. Trimming took 3 bases from V and 5 from J; bases not matched to a gene: 9. The germline CDR1 and CDR2 sequences are SGHKS and YYEKEE (reference sequence). The CDR3 DNA reads TGTGCCAGCAGCTCTGGAGGCGGGACAGGGGGCCATCAGCCCCAGCATTTT. Its protein is CASSSGGGTGGHQPQHF.

This chain links TRBV7-2 with TRBJ2-7, with 9 bases matching TRBD1. The germline V gene has CDR1 SGHTA and CDR2 FQGNSA. The CDR3 is made up of 14 amino acids. V was clipped by 5 bases and J by 5 bases; unmatched bases: 7. This chain's CDR3 is CASSPSDRGNEQYF. The CDR3 coding sequence is TGTGCCAGCAGCCCCTCCGACAGGGGGAACGAGCAGTACTTC.

J is TRBJ2-7 and V is TRBV19; tentative D call: TRBD2 (5 bases). Trimming took 0 bases from V and 6 from J, leaving 15 bases between them. Germline CDR1 is LNHDA and CDR2 is SQIVND (reference sequence). This CDR3 contains 15 residues. CDR3 bases: TGTGCCAGTAGTATAGATCTTACTCTAGCTGGCGAGCAGTACTTC. Encoded protein: CASSIDLTLAGEQYF.

The chain joins TRBV15 to TRBJ1-1; tentative D call: TRBD1 (6 bases). In germline, CDR1 is LNHNV, CDR2 YYDKDF (reference sequence). V gave up 3 bases and J gave up 1 base, with 6 bases separating them. The CDR3 extends over 13 amino acids. CDR3 loop: CATSRDRNTEAFF. The CDR3 DNA follows: TGTGCCACCAGCAGGGACAGGAACACTGAAGCTTTCTTT.

CDR3 DNA: TGTGCCAGCTCACTACTAGCGGGGGAGCAAGAGACCCAGTACTTC. Translation: CASSLLAGEQETQYF. The rearrangement joins TRBV18 to TRBJ2-5, with 11 bases aligning to TRBD2. V dropped 4 bases and J dropped 2; count of bases not matched to a gene: 3. The CDR3 length is 15 residues. CDR1 is KGHSH, CDR2 LQKENI, per germline.

The chain is built from TRBV6-5 and TRBJ2-7; possibly TRBD1 for D (6 bases). This CDR3 has 15 amino acids. Germline CDR1 is MNHEY and CDR2 is SVGAGI. V lost 5 bases to trimming and J lost 4 bases, with 18 bases between them. CDR3 sequence (DNA): TGTGCCAGCAGTCGAGTCTCGACAGGCGCATACGAGCAGTACTTC. Protein: CASSRVSTGAYEQYF.

The V call is TRBV24-1, the J call TRBJ2-5; D gene unclear. Trimming pared 6 bases from V and 5 bases from J, leaving 12 bases between. Per the germline V gene, CDR1 is KGHDR and CDR2 is SFDVKD. The CDR3 totals 13 residues. The CDR3, as DNA: TGTGCCACCAGTCAGGCCCCGAAGGAGACCCAGTACTTC. Translation gives CATSQAPKETQYF.

This clone was found once. Here the CDR3 DNA reads TGTGCCAGCAGCTCGGGACTACCCACCGGGGAGCTGTTTTTT. Translating it yields CASSSGLPTGELFF. The chain couples TRBV11-2 to TRBJ2-2; 7 bases map to TRBD2. With 4 bases clipped from V and 4 bases from J, the junction kept 3 bases outside the gene matches. Germline-derived CDR1 and CDR2 are SGHAT and FQNNGV. The CDR3 covers 14 residues.

The chain joins TRBV19 to TRBJ1-1; 8 positions agree with TRBD1. This CDR3 is 15 amino acids long. The V and J ends lost 4 bases and 1 base, in that order; junction bases with no gene match: 5. From germline, CDR1 is LNHDA and CDR2 SQIVND (reference sequence). The CDR3 is CASSKRTGRNTEAFF. Written as DNA, the CDR3 is TGTGCCAGTAGTAAACGGACAGGGAGGAACACTGAAGCTTTCTTT.